These T cell receptor beta chains were read from a single sample in a study of identical twins. A single record per CDR3 protein comes from TCRdb applying MiXCR to the 5' RACE reads. Among hundreds of thousands of distinct CDR3 sequences, 8.6% were seen once, and the ten largest hold 0.75% to 1%. These sequences were also reported in another study, on yellow fever vaccine responses in identical twins.

The specimen sequenced was PBMCs. Receptors were obtained from a woman between 18 and 29 years old in good health. CDR3s include the opening cysteine and the closing phenylalanine or tryptophan.

v_call	j_call	cdr3_aa
TRBV3-1	TRBJ2-1	CASSPESKNEQFF
TRBV28	TRBJ1-2	CASRLGGNNYGYTF
TRBV28	TRBJ2-7	CASSTRDRRTYEQYF
TRBV29-1	TRBJ2-3	CSVDQTGGTDTQYF
TRBV6-5	TRBJ2-7	CASSYSTAYEQYF
TRBV12-3/TRBV12-4	TRBJ2-3	CASSLTGPNTDTQYF
TRBV27	TRBJ2-1	CASSREAGTLYNEQFF
TRBV3-1	TRBJ2-2	CASSQRTLAGTTNTGELFF
TRBV20-1	TRBJ2-7	CSARVTGAANEQYF
TRBV7-8	TRBJ2-1	CASSFLTPSYNEQFF
TRBV6-1	TRBJ2-3	CASRWTGTDTQYF
TRBV7-8	TRBJ1-1	CASSLAGLMNTEAFF
TRBV6-2/TRBV6-3	TRBJ1-6	CASSTTRGGSPLHF
TRBV7-9	TRBJ1-5	CASSSLTNSNQPQHF
TRBV18	TRBJ2-1	CASSPNSGTYNEQFF
TRBV5-1	NA	CASSQTPTGTGSYEQFF
TRBV9	TRBJ2-5	CASSPEGRETQYF
TRBV5-1	TRBJ2-5	CASSLILAGEETQYF
TRBV10-3	TRBJ2-3	CAISEPTGRRSTDTQYF
TRBV7-3	TRBJ2-1	CASSLKGHSNEQFF
TRBV6-2/TRBV6-3	TRBJ2-7	CASSYLEDEQYF
TRBV6-1	TRBJ2-1	CARNGQGPNNEQFF
TRBV21-1	TRBJ2-1	CASSPPPEQGASPNEQFF
TRBV4-3	TRBJ2-1	CASSQGQGADEQFF
TRBV6-5	TRBJ1-3	CASSYSAGDGNTIYF
TRBV28	TRBJ2-7	CASIEAGTGRGEQYF
TRBV10-3	TRBJ1-2	CAISGALVSYGYTF
TRBV29-1	TRBJ2-1	CSVPPHIPVGNEQFF
TRBV7-2	TRBJ1-2	CASSLARDRAYGYTF
TRBV27	TRBJ2-6	CASSLFAYTGANVLTF
TRBV5-1	TRBJ2-5	CASSSRIGETQYF
TRBV29-1	TRBJ1-1	CSVLQGGTEAFF